The 3 T cell receptor beta chains below all came from one sample that was sequenced in a study of blood T cell repertoires in COVID-19. Profiling relied on immunoSEQ multiplex PCR, and the TCRdb table lists in-frame clones only, not all of them. Of about 240,000 clones in the sample, roughly four fifths were seen once. The specimen was peripheral blood. Every receptor here comes from a man aged 50 to 59 with acute or convalescent COVID-19.

This clone was counted once. The J gene is TRBJ2-1, the V gene TRBV25-1; 7 bases agree with TRBD1. The CDR3 totals 14 residues. The germline gives CDR1 MGHDK, CDR2 SYGVNS. Trimming cost V 5 bases and J 10 bases; bases outside gene matches: 11. This CDR3 is CASSSRDSLWEQFF. CDR3 DNA: TGTGCCAGCAGTTCCCGGGACAGCCTATGGGAGCAGTTCTTC.

This chain joins TRBV10-3 and TRBJ2-1; 16 bases are a match to TRBD2. Germline V gene sequence: CDR1 ENHRY, CDR2 SYGVKD. J lost 8 bases, V lost 5 bases, and 6 bases had no gene match. The CDR3 is 16 residues long. The CDR3: CAISPPGLAGGHEQFF. The CDR3 bases are TGTGCCATCAGTCCTCCGGGACTAGCGGGAGGGCATGAGCAGTTCTTC.

V gene TRBV4-2 combines with J gene TRBJ2-7, with D perhaps matching TRBD2 (7 bases). V was cut by 0 bases and J by 2 bases, with 20 bases left in between. The CDR3 consists of 18 residues. The germline V gene has CDR1 LGHNA and CDR2 YNFKEQ. The CDR3 nucleotides are TGTGCCAGCAGCCAAGAGATCCCGGGGGGCTTCTCCACCTACGAGCAGTACTTC. Translated, it gives CASSQEIPGGFSTYEQYF.